What follows is one T cell receptor beta chain and its context. Its antigen is as yet unknown. This entry comes from a study of T cell responses to AZD1222 COVID-19 vaccine. Study-wide findings and caveats: Targeting of unmutated variant regions was reportedly seen in nearly half of spike-specific TCRs.

Assay: immunoSEQ multiplex PCR; the TCRdb copy retains only in-frame clones and omits some. The repertoire holds more than 85,000 clones, around 90% seen once, with roughly 5% in the top ten. Per germline, CDR1 SGHAT and CDR2 FQNNGV. The CDR3 has 15 residues. With 2 bases removed from V and 1 base from J, the gap between germline ends came to 11 bases. Here the sequenced sample was peripheral blood, taken on day 0 of AZD1222 vaccination. The chain carries TRBV11-2 and TRBJ2-5, with D perhaps matching TRBD2 (6 bases). The clonotype was recovered from an adult in good health. This CDR3 reads CASSLQAGFQETQYF. The CDR3 DNA sequence: TGTGCCAGCAGCTTACAGGCGGGGTTCCAAGAGACCCAGTACTTC. Filled out from reference TRBV11-2 and TRBJ2-5, the complete variable domain reads EAGVAQSPRYKIIEKRQSVAFWCNPISGHATLYWYQQILGQGPKLLIQFQNNGVVDDSQLPKDRFSAERLKGVDSTLKIQPAKLEDSAVYLCASSLQAGFQETQYFGPGTRLLVL.